This paragraph reports one TCR beta chain. Its antigen is currently unknown. The data belong to a study of cytomegalovirus exposure and HLA in healthy donors. Findings of the study overall: A later analysis linked a missense DCLRE1C variant to TCR beta V- and J-gene trimming.

The germline gives CDR1 SNHLY, CDR2 FYNNEI. This CDR3 spans 12 amino acids. Trimming took 5 bases from V and 2 from J, leaving 6 bases between them. In the PCR, 60 Vbeta and 13 Jbeta primers were used. Measured with immunoSEQ multiplex PCR; TCRdb has only the in-frame clones, and not every one. The sample has around 150,000 clones, 65% to 90% seen once. Sequencing used PBMCs. The chain employs TRBV2 and TRBJ1-2; D gene unclear. The clonotype originates from a woman aged 18-29 years in good health and CMV-seronegative. The CDR3 here is CASSTANYGYTF. The CDR3 nucleotides are TGTGCCAGCAGTACAGCCAACTATGGCTACACCTTC.